The next 18 T cell receptor beta chains were all read from a single sample in a study of glioma-infiltrating T cells after dendritic cell vaccination. Libraries were prepared by immunoSEQ multiplex PCR; TCRdb keeps only in-frame clonotypes and omits some of them. The sample lists 40,000 or so clones; 70% to 85% were seen once. This specimen consisted of blood, obtained before dendritic cell vaccination. The receptors shown here come from a human donor with glioblastoma.

CDR3 sequence reads: CASSQGAYAEQYF. In nucleotides, the CDR3 is TGCGCCAGCAGCCAGGGGGCTTACGCTGAGCAGTACTTC. The rearrangement uses TRBV4-3 and TRBJ2-7; D perhaps matches TRBD1 (6 bases). There are 13 residues in the CDR3. The V and J ends lost 3 bases and 7 bases respectively, with 13 bases between them. Germline V gene data show CDR1 as LGHNA and CDR2 as YSLEER.

The rearrangement joins TRBV6-1 to TRBJ2-7; 9 bases match TRBD1. V lost 2 bases, J lost 3 bases, and 5 bases stayed unmatched. This CDR3 region has 15 residues. CDR1 is MNHNS, CDR2 SASEGT, per germline. The CDR3 protein is CASSERDRDVYEQYF. CDR3 DNA: TGTGCCAGCAGTGAACGGGACAGGGATGTCTACGAGCAGTACTTC.

The chain carries TRBV4-3 and TRBJ2-2, with TRBD2 matching over 9 bases. This CDR3 spans 16 amino acids. The germline CDR1 and CDR2 sequences are LGHNA and YSLEER. The junction had 6 bases not matched to a gene; V was cut back by 4 bases and J by 3 bases. The CDR3 loop is CASSPRGGPHTGELFF. The CDR3, as DNA: TGCGCCAGCAGCCCGCGGGGGGGACCTCACACCGGGGAGCTGTTTTTT.

The chain has TRBV5-4 and TRBJ1-2; D gene unclear. With 2 bases removed from V and 0 bases from J, the gap between germline ends came to 8 bases. The CDR3 runs to 14 residues. Germline assignment: CDR1 SGHNT and CDR2 YYREEE (reference sequence). CDR3 in amino acids: CASSFQYANYGYTF. In nucleotides, the CDR3 is TGTGCCAGCAGCTTTCAGTACGCTAACTATGGCTACACCTTC.

This chain connects TRBV5-6 to TRBJ2-3; tentative D call: TRBD2 (5 bases). The CDR3 covers 15 residues. Germline values: CDR1 SGHDT, CDR2 YYEEEE. Trimming pared 0 bases from V and 4 bases from J, leaving 12 bases between. The CDR3 DNA reads TGTGCCAGCAGCTTGGACCTCCCCGGGGCAGATACGCAGTATTTT. Residues: CASSLDLPGADTQYF. The complete variable domain, with remaining parts taken from reference TRBV5-6 and TRBJ2-3, reads DAGVTQSPTHLIKTRGQQVTLRCSPKSGHDTVSWYQQALGQGPQFIFQYYEEEERQRGNFPDRFSGHQFPNYSSELNVNALLLGDSALYLCASSLDLPGADTQYFGPGTRLTVL.

CDR3 sequence reads: CASSLATEQFF. CDR3 sequence (DNA): TGTGCCAGCAGCTTGGCTACGGAGCAGTTCTTC. V gene TRBV5-4 combines with J gene TRBJ2-1; D not certain. The CDR3 covers 11 residues. V lost 0 bases, J lost 10 bases, and 5 bases lay in between. The germline V gene encodes CDR1 SGHNT and CDR2 YYREEE (reference sequence).

The J gene is TRBJ2-7, the V gene TRBV30; TRBD2 aligns across 8 bases. Germline V gene sequence: CDR1 GTSNPN, CDR2 SVGIG (reference sequence). The CDR3 totals 17 residues. The V segment lost 0 bases and the J segment 4 bases; nucleotides outside the gene matches: 14. The CDR3: CAWSVKAAGGPMYEQYF. CDR3 sequence (DNA): TGTGCCTGGAGTGTAAAGGCGGCGGGGGGTCCCATGTACGAGCAGTACTTC. The full variable domain, in which reference TRBV30 and TRBJ2-7 provide the parts outside the CDR3, is SQTIHQWPATLVQPVGSPLSLECTVEGTSNPNLYWYRQAAGRGLQLLFYSVGIGQISSEVPQNLSASRPQDRQFILSSKKLLLSDSGFYLCAWSVKAAGGPMYEQYFGPGTRLTVT.

This clone occurred a few times. The rearrangement joins TRBV7-8 to TRBJ2-3, with TRBD2 matching over 8 bases. Unmatched junction bases numbered 6, after V lost 2 bases and J lost 2 bases. The germline V gene encodes CDR1 SGHVS and CDR2 FQNEAQ. This CDR3 is 16 amino acids long. The chain's CDR3 is CASSLPRGATTDTQYF. CDR3 coding DNA: TGTGCCAGCAGCTTACCGCGGGGGGCCACCACAGATACGCAGTATTTT.

The V call is TRBV19, the J call TRBJ2-7; TRBD1 is a possible D gene (5 bases). This CDR3 comprises 13 residues. Germline CDR1 reads LNHDA; CDR2 reads SQIVND (reference sequence). Trimming pared 6 bases from V and 2 bases from J, leaving 11 bases between. The CDR3 DNA reads as TGTGCCAGTAGAGACAGAGCAGCCTACGAGCAGTACTTC. Residues: CASRDRAAYEQYF.

The CDR3 DNA follows: TGCGCCAGCAGCCAAGATCCGGGGGTGAACACTGAAGCTTTCTTT. Amino acid sequence: CASSQDPGVNTEAFF. V is TRBV4-3 and J is TRBJ1-1, with a possible D match to TRBD1 (5 bases). The CDR3 is 15 amino acids. Germline V gene lookup returns CDR1 LGHNA and CDR2 YSLEER. Trimming took 0 bases from V and 0 from J, leaving 8 bases between them.

Regarding this clone: The same CDR3 is also encoded by other DNA sequences in this sample. V gene TRBV6-6 combines with J gene TRBJ1-6; 8 positions match TRBD1. CDR1 is MNHNY and CDR2 is SVGAGI in the germline V gene (reference sequence). The CDR3 sequence is 15 residues long. J lost 6 bases, V lost 7 bases, and 8 bases had no gene match. The CDR3 coding sequence is TGTGCCAGCATTATACAGGGGGGGATTAATTCACCCCTCCACTTT. Translated, it gives CASIIQGGINSPLHF.

V is TRBV4-3 and J is TRBJ2-1; no reliable D call. Looked up from germline, CDR1 is LGHNA and CDR2 is YSLEER. There are 15 residues in the CDR3. Trimming cost V 2 bases and J 0 bases, with 8 bases left between them. CDR3 protein: CASSQLASSYNEQFF. The DNA of the CDR3 is TGCGCCAGCAGCCAATTGGCAAGCTCCTACAATGAGCAGTTCTTC.

This clone was seen a handful of times. The CDR3 DNA is TGTGCCAGCAGCAGCGGGACAGGGGATAATCAGCCCCAGCATTTT. Translation: CASSSGTGDNQPQHF. This chain joins TRBV5-6 and TRBJ1-5, with TRBD1 matching 10 bases. The CDR3 runs 15 residues. CDR1 is SGHDT, CDR2 YYEEEE, per germline. V shed 4 bases, J shed 4 bases, and the junction held 5 bases outside the gene matches.

The chain links TRBV23-1 to TRBJ2-7; TRBD1 matches 7 bases. TRBV23-1 is labeled an ORF, and its function is uncertain. The CDR3 sequence is 14 residues long. V was pared by 3 bases and J by 3 bases, with 5 bases of the junction left unmatched. The CDR3 here is CASSQTGTVYEQYF. For the CDR3, the DNA is TGCGCCAGCAGTCAGACCGGGACAGTCTACGAGCAGTACTTC.

This chain connects TRBV4-3 to TRBJ2-7; TRBD1 matches at 9 bases. CDR1 and CDR2 (germline): LGHNA, YSLEER. The CDR3 contains 13 residues. V was clipped by 3 bases and J by 7 bases; unmatched bases: 4. The CDR3 coding sequence is TGCGCCAGCAGCCAGGGGACAGGGTGGGAGCAGTACTTC. Encoded protein: CASSQGTGWEQYF.

The chain uses TRBV6-1 and TRBJ2-7, with 8 bases matching TRBD1. V lost 6 bases, J lost 4 bases, and 2 bases stayed unmatched. CDR1 is MNHNS, CDR2 SASEGT, per germline. CDR3 size: 12 residues. The CDR3 DNA is TGTGCCAGCAGAGGACAGGGATACGAGCAGTACTTC. This translates into CASRGQGYEQYF.

This sequence joins TRBV7-2 and TRBJ2-3; 10 positions match TRBD1. The CDR3 contains 16 residues. Germline loops: CDR1 SGHTA, CDR2 FQGNSA. V lost 5 bases and J lost 4; bases outside the gene matches: 9. The CDR3 protein is CASSRISGQGPDTQYF. Written as DNA, the CDR3 is TGTGCCAGCAGCCGGATTTCGGGACAGGGGCCAGATACGCAGTATTTT. Variable domain in full (rest from reference TRBV7-2 and TRBJ2-3): GAGVSQSPSNKVTEKGKDVELRCDPISGHTALYWYRQSLGQGLEFLIYFQGNSAPDKSGLPSDRFSAERTGGSVSTLTIQRTQQEDSAVYLCASSRISGQGPDTQYFGPGTRLTVL.

This clone was counted once. The chain employs TRBV18 and TRBJ2-1; 8 nucleotides agree with TRBD2. CDR1 KGHSH and CDR2 LQKENI come from the germline V gene. The CDR3 covers 15 residues. With V trimmed by 2 bases and J by 6 bases, 6 bases remained unmatched. CDR3 DNA sequence: TGTGCCAGCTCACCAGCCAGCGGGGGAACCAATGAGCAGTTCTTC. Protein: CASSPASGGTNEQFF.